What follows is one TCR beta chain and its context. Its cognate antigen is unknown. Here immunoSEQ multiplex PCR was the method, and the copy in TCRdb shows in-frame clones only, minus some. The sample lists about 1.9 million clones, around 95% occurring once. The data were obtained in a study of shared clonotypes between healthy human individuals. In the study overall: Per donor, three plates held CD4 naive cells, three held CD4 memory, two held CD8 naive and one held CD8 memory. General observations from the study: Non-shared clonotypes had lower generation probabilities than those shared by all four donors. Sorted-subset sequencing was shown by rarefaction to be incomplete despite large depth. The study found about 5% of naive CD4 clonotypes shared across a few donors.

Naive CD8 cells comprised CD45RO-negative, CCR7-positively selected cells, excluding terminally differentiated effector memory CD45RA+ cells. Germline V gene sequence: CDR1 MDHEN, CDR2 SYDVKM. The CDR3 is made up of 16 amino acids. V shed 8 bases and J 8 bases; nucleotides not matched to a gene: 18. The source material was naive CD8+ T cells from PBMCs. The J gene is TRBJ2-1, the V gene TRBV28, with TRBD2 identical over 7 bases. This clonotype originated in a young man in good health. Some clones in this sample may be carry-over from other donors' samples. The CDR3 is CASLLSRGEGKYEQFF. The CDR3 DNA reads as TGTGCCAGCCTCCTCTCCCGCGGGGAGGGCAAGTATGAGCAGTTCTTC.